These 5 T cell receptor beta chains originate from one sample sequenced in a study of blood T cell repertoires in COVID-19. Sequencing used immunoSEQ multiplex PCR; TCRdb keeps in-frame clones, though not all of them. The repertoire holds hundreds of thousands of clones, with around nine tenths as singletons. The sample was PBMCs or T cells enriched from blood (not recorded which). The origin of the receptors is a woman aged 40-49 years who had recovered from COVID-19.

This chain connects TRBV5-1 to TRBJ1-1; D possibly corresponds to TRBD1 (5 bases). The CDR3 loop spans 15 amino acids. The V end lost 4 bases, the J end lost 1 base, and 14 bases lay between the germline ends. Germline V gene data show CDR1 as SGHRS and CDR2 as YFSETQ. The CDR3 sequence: CASSSSAGGNTEAFF. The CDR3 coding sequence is TGCGCCAGCAGCAGCAGCGCCGGGGGGAACACTGAAGCTTTCTTT.

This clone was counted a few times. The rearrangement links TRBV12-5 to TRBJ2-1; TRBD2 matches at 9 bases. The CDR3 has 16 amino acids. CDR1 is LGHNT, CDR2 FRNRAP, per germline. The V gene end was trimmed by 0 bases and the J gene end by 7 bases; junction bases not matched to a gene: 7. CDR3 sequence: CASGLVLAGRLNEQFF. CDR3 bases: TGTGCTAGTGGTTTGGTGCTAGCGGGACGACTAAATGAGCAGTTCTTC.

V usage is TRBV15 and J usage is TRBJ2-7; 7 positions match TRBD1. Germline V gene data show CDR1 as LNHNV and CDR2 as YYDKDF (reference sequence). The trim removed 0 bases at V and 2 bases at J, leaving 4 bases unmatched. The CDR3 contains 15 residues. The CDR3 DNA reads TGTGCCACCAGCAGAGAAGGGACAGCCACCTACGAGCAGTACTTC. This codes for CATSREGTATYEQYF.

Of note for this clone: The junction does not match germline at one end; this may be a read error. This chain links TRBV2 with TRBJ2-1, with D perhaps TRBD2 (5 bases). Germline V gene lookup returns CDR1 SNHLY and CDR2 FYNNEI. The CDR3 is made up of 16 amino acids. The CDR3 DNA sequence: TGTGCCAGCAGGGAAGACTACCCCGTCTCCTACAATGAGCAGTTCTTC. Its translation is CASREDYPVSYNEQFF.

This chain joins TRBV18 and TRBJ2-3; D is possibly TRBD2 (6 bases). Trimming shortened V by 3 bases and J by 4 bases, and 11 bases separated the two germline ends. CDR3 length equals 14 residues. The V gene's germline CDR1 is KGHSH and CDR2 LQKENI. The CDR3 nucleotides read TGTGCCAGCTCACCCTCCGGGAGCTCAGATACGCAGTATTTT. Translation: CASSPSGSSDTQYF.